The rows below give T cell receptor beta chains drawn from one sample of a study of blood T cell repertoires in COVID-19. Only in-frame clones appear in the TCRdb table, and some are missing; sequencing was by immunoSEQ multiplex PCR. The sample lists over 200,000 clones, roughly four fifths seen once, with roughly 1.8% in the top ten. Sample: PBMCs or T cells enriched from blood (not recorded which). Receptor source: a man in his sixties who had recovered from COVID-19. Each CDR3 is given with its conserved first and last residue. The D gene is left open where the match is weak. Size values are once, few and many counts, or a class for expanded clones, and some rows have none.

abundance: NA
d_gene: TRBD2
j_gene: TRBJ2-7
v_gene: TRBV11-3
CDR3nt: TGTGCCAGCAGCCCCCGGACATCCCGGGAGGGGGAGCAGTACTTC
CDR3aa: CASSPRTSREGEQYF

abundance: NA
d_gene: NA
j_gene: TRBJ1-1
v_gene: TRBV4-2
CDR3nt: TGTGCCAGCAGCCAAGAGGGGGGAGGGACTGAAGCTTTCTTT
CDR3aa: CASSQEGGGTEAFF

abundance: once
d_gene: NA
j_gene: TRBJ2-1
v_gene: TRBV7-9
CDR3nt: TGTGCCAGCAGCCAGGGACTGAGCTCCTACAATGAGCAGTTCTTC
CDR3aa: CASSQGLSSYNEQFF

abundance: once
d_gene: NA
j_gene: TRBJ2-3
v_gene: TRBV5-1
CDR3nt: TGCGCCAGCAGCTTGGCCGCGGTCGGGAGCACAGATACGCAGTATTTT
CDR3aa: CASSLAAVGSTDTQYF

abundance: NA
d_gene: TRBD1
j_gene: TRBJ2-6
v_gene: TRBV7-2
CDR3nt: TGTGCCAGCAGCTTCCGGGACAGGGCCCTCTCTGGGGCCAACGTCCTGACTTTC
CDR3aa: CASSFRDRALSGANVLTF

abundance: NA
d_gene: TRBD1
j_gene: TRBJ2-7
v_gene: TRBV29-1
CDR3nt: TGCAGCGTTCGACAGGGCCCCTACGAGCAGTACTTC
CDR3aa: CSVRQGPYEQYF

abundance: NA
d_gene: NA
j_gene: TRBJ2-2
v_gene: TRBV5-1
CDR3nt: TGCGCCAGCAGCCCTAGCGAAAACACCGGGGAGCTGTTTTTT
CDR3aa: CASSPSENTGELFF

abundance: NA
d_gene: TRBD1
j_gene: TRBJ2-1
v_gene: TRBV7-9
CDR3nt: TGTGCCAGCAGCGTTTCACAGGGGGGCTCCTACAATGAGCAGTTCTTC
CDR3aa: CASSVSQGGSYNEQFF

abundance: NA
d_gene: NA
j_gene: TRBJ1-1
v_gene: TRBV7-2
CDR3nt: TGTGCCAGCAGCCAAGAGGGCGGGGCGAGGCTTCATTGGAGTACTGAAGCTTTCTTT
CDR3aa: CASSQEGGARLHWSTEAFF

abundance: few
d_gene: TRBD1
j_gene: TRBJ1-5
v_gene: TRBV6-5
CDR3nt: TGTGCCAGCAGCCGAACCGGGACAGGGAGTCAGCCCCAGCATTTT
CDR3aa: CASSRTGTGSQPQHF

abundance: NA
d_gene: TRBD1
j_gene: TRBJ1-6
v_gene: TRBV5-6
CDR3nt: TGTGCCAGCAGCCACATCCCGGGACAGGGCAATTCACCCCTCCACTTT
CDR3aa: CASSHIPGQGNSPLHF

abundance: NA
d_gene: TRBD1
j_gene: TRBJ2-7
v_gene: TRBV19
CDR3nt: TGTGCCAGTAGTATAGGGGCTCTCCGGGACAGGATCTACGAGCAGTACTTC
CDR3aa: CASSIGALRDRIYEQYF

abundance: NA
d_gene: NA
j_gene: TRBJ2-7
v_gene: TRBV18
CDR3nt: TGTGCCAGCTCACCAGCAGGTACCCCCTACGAGCAGTACTTC
CDR3aa: CASSPAGTPYEQYF

abundance: NA
d_gene: TRBD2
j_gene: TRBJ2-1
v_gene: TRBV5-1
CDR3nt: TGCGCCAGCAGCTTTAACGGGGGGGCCGGATTCGATGAGCAGTTCTTC
CDR3aa: CASSFNGGAGFDEQFF

abundance: NA
d_gene: NA
j_gene: TRBJ1-1
v_gene: TRBV9
CDR3nt: TGTGCCAGCAGCCTTTTAGAGCCTGAAGCTTTCTTT
CDR3aa: CASSLLEPEAFF

abundance: NA
d_gene: TRBD1
j_gene: TRBJ1-6
v_gene: TRBV5-6
CDR3nt: TGTGCCAGCAGCTTAACGGGACAGGGTGACAATTCACCCCTCCACTTT
CDR3aa: CASSLTGQGDNSPLHF

abundance: NA
d_gene: TRBD1
j_gene: TRBJ1-2
v_gene: TRBV19
CDR3nt: TGTGCCAGTAGTAGGGGACAGGGCCTCTATGGCTACACCTTC
CDR3aa: CASSRGQGLYGYTF

abundance: NA
d_gene: TRBD1
j_gene: TRBJ1-2
v_gene: TRBV5-6
CDR3nt: TGTGCCAGCAGCCTCCGGGACAGGGAGTATGGCTACACCTTC
CDR3aa: CASSLRDREYGYTF

abundance: few
d_gene: NA
j_gene: TRBJ1-1
v_gene: TRBV6-2/TRBV6-3
CDR3nt: TGTGCCAGCAGCCCCGGACAAGGCGGCAAAGCTTTCTTT
CDR3aa: CASSPGQGGKAFF

abundance: NA
d_gene: NA
j_gene: TRBJ2-3
v_gene: TRBV10-3
CDR3nt: TGTGCCATCAGTGGCGGGACAGATACGCAGTATTTT
CDR3aa: CAISGGTDTQYF

abundance: NA
d_gene: NA
j_gene: TRBJ2-1
v_gene: TRBV7-9
CDR3nt: TGTGCCAGCAGCTCCCTGGGAGCGGCACTCTTTGATGAGCAGTTCTTC
CDR3aa: CASSSLGAALFDEQFF

abundance: NA
d_gene: NA
j_gene: TRBJ1-6
v_gene: TRBV6-1
CDR3nt: TGTGCCAGCAGTCCGACAGTAGGCGGTAATTCACCCCTCCACTTT
CDR3aa: CASSPTVGGNSPLHF

abundance: NA
d_gene: TRBD1
j_gene: TRBJ2-4
v_gene: TRBV11-2
CDR3nt: TGTGCCAGCAGCTTATCCTCTTTCAGGGGGCTCGCCAAAAACATTCAGTACTTC
CDR3aa: CASSLSSFRGLAKNIQYF

abundance: once
d_gene: NA
j_gene: TRBJ1-1
v_gene: TRBV3-1/TRBV3-2
CDR3nt: TGTGCCAGCAGCCGGGACTCTAGAGCTGAAGCTTTCTTT
CDR3aa: CASSRDSRAEAFF

abundance: NA
d_gene: NA
j_gene: TRBJ1-6
v_gene: TRBV18
CDR3nt: TGTGCCAGCTCTCTCTCTCAGACAGGAGTTGATTCACCCCTCCACTTT
CDR3aa: CASSLSQTGVDSPLHF

abundance: few
d_gene: TRBD1
j_gene: TRBJ2-7
v_gene: TRBV30
CDR3nt: TGTGCCTGGAGTAGGGGGACAGGGGCTGTCGAGCAGTACTTC
CDR3aa: CAWSRGTGAVEQYF

abundance: NA
d_gene: NA
j_gene: TRBJ1-5
v_gene: TRBV19
CDR3nt: TGTGCCAGTAGTACAGGAGACAGGTCATCAACTCAGCCCCAGCATTTT
CDR3aa: CASSTGDRSSTQPQHF

abundance: NA
d_gene: NA
j_gene: TRBJ2-2
v_gene: TRBV15
CDR3nt: TGTGCCACCAGCAGAGAGGGTGCGGACACCGGGGAGCTGTTTTTT
CDR3aa: CATSREGADTGELFF

abundance: once
d_gene: NA
j_gene: TRBJ2-1
v_gene: TRBV12-5
CDR3nt: TGTGCTAGTGGTCGGGACTCCAATGAGCAGTTCTTC
CDR3aa: CASGRDSNEQFF

abundance: NA
d_gene: NA
j_gene: TRBJ2-1
v_gene: TRBV6-5
CDR3nt: TGTGCCAGCAAGGAGGGCCCCCTCTCCTACAATGAGCAGTTCTTC
CDR3aa: CASKEGPLSYNEQFF

abundance: NA
d_gene: TRBD1
j_gene: TRBJ2-4
v_gene: TRBV5-1
CDR3nt: TGCGCCAGCAGCTTGGCACAGGGGGCAGCCAAAAACATTCAGTACTTC
CDR3aa: CASSLAQGAAKNIQYF

abundance: NA
d_gene: NA
j_gene: TRBJ2-7
v_gene: TRBV27
CDR3nt: TGTGCCAGCAGACCCACACGCGCCCTACGAGGGCAGTACTTC
CDR3aa: CASRPTRALRGQYF

abundance: NA
d_gene: NA
j_gene: TRBJ1-1
v_gene: TRBV6-5
CDR3nt: TGTGCCAGCAGTTACTCGCGCGCGGGGGTCACTGAAGCTTTCTTT
CDR3aa: CASSYSRAGVTEAFF

abundance: few
d_gene: TRBD1
j_gene: TRBJ2-2
v_gene: TRBV15
CDR3nt: TGTGCCACCAGAGGGACAGGGGTCACCGGGGAGCTGTTTTTT
CDR3aa: CATRGTGVTGELFF

abundance: once
d_gene: TRBD2
j_gene: TRBJ2-1
v_gene: TRBV4-2
CDR3nt: TGTGCCAGCAGCCCAGATATAGCGGGGGGGCGTGCCCGCAATGAGCAGTTCTTC
CDR3aa: CASSPDIAGGRARNEQFF

abundance: NA
d_gene: NA
j_gene: TRBJ1-5
v_gene: TRBV19
CDR3nt: TGTGCCAGTAGTCCTCGGGGGGGTGGCAATCAGCCCCAGCATTTT
CDR3aa: CASSPRGGGNQPQHF

abundance: NA
d_gene: NA
j_gene: TRBJ1-2
v_gene: TRBV6-1
CDR3nt: TGTGCCAGCAGTGAAGACAGGGAGTATGGCTACACCTTC
CDR3aa: CASSEDREYGYTF

abundance: NA
d_gene: NA
j_gene: TRBJ2-1
v_gene: TRBV19
CDR3nt: TGTGCCAGTAGTCCCGCCCAGACCTACAATGAGCAGTTCTTC
CDR3aa: CASSPAQTYNEQFF

abundance: NA
d_gene: NA
j_gene: TRBJ2-7
v_gene: TRBV2
CDR3nt: TGTGCCAGCAGGGATTCAAGGACAAACGAGCAGTACTTC
CDR3aa: CASRDSRTNEQYF

abundance: NA
d_gene: NA
j_gene: TRBJ1-3
v_gene: TRBV6-2/TRBV6-3
CDR3nt: TGTGCCAGCAGCCTGGACGGAGGAACCATATATTTT
CDR3aa: CASSLDGGTIYF

abundance: NA
d_gene: NA
j_gene: TRBJ2-3
v_gene: TRBV10-1
CDR3nt: TGCGCCAGCAGTGATCGGAGAGATACGCAGTATTTT
CDR3aa: CASSDRRDTQYF

abundance: NA
d_gene: TRBD2
j_gene: TRBJ2-5
v_gene: TRBV5-4
CDR3nt: TGTGCCAGCAGCTTGAGCGGGGTCCCCCAAGAGACCCAGTACTTC
CDR3aa: CASSLSGVPQETQYF

abundance: NA
d_gene: NA
j_gene: TRBJ1-2
v_gene: TRBV7-2
CDR3nt: TGTGCCAGCAGCTTTCGCAACCCCGGGGGGGATGGCTACACCTTC
CDR3aa: CASSFRNPGGDGYTF

abundance: NA
d_gene: TRBD1
j_gene: TRBJ1-5
v_gene: TRBV7-8
CDR3nt: TGTGCCAGCAGCGCGGGGGGACAGCCCTATAGGCCCCAGCATTTT
CDR3aa: CASSAGGQPYRPQHF

abundance: NA
d_gene: TRBD1
j_gene: TRBJ2-1
v_gene: TRBV19
CDR3nt: TGTGCCAGTAGCCAGGGGGTTAGCTCCTACAATGAGCAGTTCTTC
CDR3aa: CASSQGVSSYNEQFF

abundance: NA
d_gene: TRBD1
j_gene: TRBJ2-2
v_gene: TRBV3-1/TRBV3-2
CDR3nt: TGTGCCAGCAGCCAATGGGGACAGGCTTACACCGGGGAGCTGTTTTTT
CDR3aa: CASSQWGQAYTGELFF

abundance: NA
d_gene: TRBD1
j_gene: TRBJ2-2
v_gene: TRBV6-6
CDR3nt: TGTGCCAGCAGTCGACAGGGGGTATACCCCGGGGAGCTGTTTTTT
CDR3aa: CASSRQGVYPGELFF

abundance: NA
d_gene: TRBD1
j_gene: TRBJ2-7
v_gene: TRBV10-1
CDR3nt: TGCGCCAGCACGCGCCGGGACAGGGTAGAGTTTGTATACGAGCAGTACTTC
CDR3aa: CASTRRDRVEFVYEQYF

abundance: NA
d_gene: NA
j_gene: TRBJ1-1
v_gene: TRBV19
CDR3nt: TGTGCCAGTAGTACGCGCCCGGAAGCGATGAACACTGAAGCTTTCTTT
CDR3aa: CASSTRPEAMNTEAFF

abundance: NA
d_gene: NA
j_gene: TRBJ1-2
v_gene: TRBV5-4
CDR3nt: TGTGCCAGCAGTTGGGAAGGGGCCAGGGGCTATGGCTACACCTTC
CDR3aa: CASSWEGARGYGYTF

abundance: once
d_gene: TRBD2
j_gene: TRBJ2-1
v_gene: TRBV9
CDR3nt: TGTGCCAGCAGCGTGGGACTAGCGGGGGGTTATGAGCAGTTCTTC
CDR3aa: CASSVGLAGGYEQFF

abundance: NA
d_gene: NA
j_gene: TRBJ1-1
v_gene: TRBV11-3
CDR3nt: TGTGCCAGCAGCCGGGGGACGAACACTGAAGCTTTCTTT
CDR3aa: CASSRGTNTEAFF

abundance: NA
d_gene: TRBD1
j_gene: TRBJ1-2
v_gene: TRBV11-3
CDR3nt: TGTGCCAGCAGCTTACGGACAGGGGACGGCTACACCTTC
CDR3aa: CASSLRTGDGYTF

abundance: NA
d_gene: NA
j_gene: TRBJ2-6
v_gene: TRBV19
CDR3nt: TGTGCCAGTAGTACACAGCCGCTCTCTGGGGCCAACGTCCTGACTTTC
CDR3aa: CASSTQPLSGANVLTF

abundance: NA
d_gene: TRBD1
j_gene: TRBJ1-6
v_gene: TRBV11-3
CDR3nt: TGTGCCAGCAGTCTCCATAATCCGGGACAGGGAGATTCACCCCTCCACTTT
CDR3aa: CASSLHNPGQGDSPLHF

abundance: NA
d_gene: NA
j_gene: TRBJ2-5
v_gene: TRBV12-5
CDR3nt: TGTGCTAGTGGCCCCTCAGGGCAAGAGACCCAGTACTTC
CDR3aa: CASGPSGQETQYF

abundance: NA
d_gene: NA
j_gene: TRBJ1-1
v_gene: TRBV7-6
CDR3nt: TGTGCCAGCAGCTTAGAACAGATAAACACTGAAGCTTTCTTT
CDR3aa: CASSLEQINTEAFF

abundance: few
d_gene: NA
j_gene: TRBJ1-3
v_gene: TRBV4-3
CDR3nt: TGCGCCAGCAGCCGAGGTACAGGGTCGTTAAGCTCTGGAAACACCATATATTTT
CDR3aa: CASSRGTGSLSSGNTIYF

abundance: NA
d_gene: TRBD1
j_gene: TRBJ1-6
v_gene: TRBV12-3/TRBV12-4
CDR3nt: TGTGCCAGCAGCCTTGACAGGGCTTCACCCCTCCACTTT
CDR3aa: CASSLDRASPLHF

abundance: NA
d_gene: TRBD1
j_gene: TRBJ2-3
v_gene: TRBV7-9
CDR3nt: TGTGCCAGCAGCTCCCCGGGACAGAGGGTCACAGATACGCAGTATTTT
CDR3aa: CASSSPGQRVTDTQYF